This T cell receptor beta chain comes out of a study of blood T cell repertoires in COVID-19 (dated by TCRdb to the early 2020s). For the study in its entirety: Samples covering the acute and convalescent phases of COVID-19 were provided by collaborators in the United States, Italy and Spain. The prospective study material was composed of cDNA or gDNA derived from T cells, B-cell-depleted T cells, or PBMCs. The dataset comprised deeply sampled blood TCRbeta repertoires from subjects exposed to, actively infected with, or recovered from COVID-19. The repertoires were released in a freely available public database intended as a resource for research on the immune response to SARS-CoV-2. The samples were drawn from two sources: the first 160 participants of the ongoing ImmuneRACE study, and 1,254 subjects contributed by 6 global collaborators. Nearly every sample came with metadata listing a de-identified subject ID, COVID-19 status, age in years and sex. HLA class I and class II types, where available, came from metadata supplied by the sample provider rather than from assay-based typing.

Collaborating institutions collected whole blood in K2EDTA tubes following their own protocols. For TCRbeta analysis, collaborators shipped samples in one of three forms: frozen whole blood, isolated PBMCs, or DNA extracted from either of those sample types. The germline V gene supplies CDR1 SGHRS and CDR2 YFSETQ. Measured from the cysteine to the phenylalanine, the CDR3 is 15 residues long. Just the 45-base CDR3 DNA is kept, in frame starting at base 1. V is clipped by 4 bases and J by 0 bases, and the sequence between their germline boundaries is 11 bases long. In the case of this clone: Its antigen remains unidentified. There are no base qualities to consult, and no much larger clone falls within one base.

Results the study describes overall, beyond this receptor: How much clinical and demographic metadata was included differed by source and by participant, and the metadata was provided uncurated.

TCRbeta CDR3 regions were amplified from genomic DNA using the immunoSEQ Assay, a bias-controlled multiplex PCR. In the source study's methods: The number of nucleated cells in each sample was estimated from the amplification of reference gene primers within the assay. To quantify the absolute abundance of each unique TCRbeta CDR3 rearrangement, sequence reads were collapsed and filtered. For each sample, productive Simpson clonality was calculated by taking the square root of Simpson's diversity index across productive rearrangements. The source is immuneACCESS, and TCRdb retained only in-frame sequences with V and J called. Part of the clones is not carried over; for the studies checked, unresolved V genes explain less than half of this, and the remainder is unexplained. V, J and clone size were drawn from that table, and D and trimming were deduced from the DNA. In this sample the table shows 100,000 or so clones, 80% to 95% of which occur a single time. Around 5.7% of the sample rests with the top ten.

The sequence joins TRBV5-1 to TRBJ2-1; TRBD2 is possibly the D segment (6 matching bases). Sequencing was performed on peripheral blood. This receptor was obtained from a man aged 65 to 79 with acute or convalescent COVID-19. The nucleotide sequence is TGCGCCAGCAGCGGGGACGGGAGCTCCTACAATGAGCAGTTCTTC. Its protein is CASSGDGSSYNEQFF. Beyond the CDR3, the reference TRBV5-1 and TRBJ2-1 genes provide the residues; the full variable domain reads: KAGVTQTPRYLIKTRGQQVTLSCSPISGHRSVSWYQQTPGQGLQFLFEYFSETQRNKGNFPGRFSGRQFSNSRSEMNVSTLELGDSALYLCASSGDGSSYNEQFFGPGTRLTVL.